The next 5 T cell receptor beta chains were all read from a single sample in a study of cytomegalovirus exposure and HLA in healthy donors. Primers: 60 Vbeta forward and 13 Jbeta reverse. Assay: immunoSEQ multiplex PCR; the TCRdb copy retains only in-frame clones and omits some. Here the sample spans about 130,000 clones, approximately 78% being singletons. Specimen: PBMCs. The receptors were sampled from a man in his thirties or forties in good health and CMV-seropositive.

The chain has TRBV28 and TRBJ2-7, with TRBD2 identical over 9 bases. This CDR3 is 16 amino acids long. The J segment lost 5 bases and the V segment lost 4 bases, leaving 12 bases of the junction unmatched. CDR1 MDHEN and CDR2 SYDVKM come from the germline V gene. The CDR3, as DNA: TGTGCCAGCAGTTCCCACCCAGCGGGAGGACCAAACGAGCAGTACTTC. Protein: CASSSHPAGGPNEQYF. Full variable domain (remainder filled in from reference TRBV28 and TRBJ2-7): DVKVTQSSRYLVKRTGEKVFLECVQDMDHENMFWYRQDPGLGLRLIYFSYDVKMKEKGDIPEGYSVSREKKERFSLILESASTNQTSMYLCASSSHPAGGPNEQYFGPGTRLTVT.

This rearrangement joins TRBV2 to TRBJ2-1; 9 bases match TRBD2. J gave up 9 bases and V 7 bases, and 13 bases lay outside the gene matches. Germline CDR1 is SNHLY and CDR2 is FYNNEI. The CDR3 sequence is 15 residues long. CDR3 bases: TGTGCCAGCATTTTAGGACTAGCGATGTCCGTTGAGCAGTTCTTC. Amino acid sequence: CASILGLAMSVEQFF.

In its sample, this clone was seen once. The chain has TRBV2 and TRBJ2-5; TRBD2 matches 8 bases. The germline V gene encodes CDR1 SNHLY and CDR2 FYNNEI. This CDR3 has 13 residues. Trimming at V came to 4 bases and at J to 4 bases, leaving 2 bases not matched to a gene. The CDR3 DNA reads as TGTGCCAGCAGTGGGGCGGGAGGAGAGACCCAGTACTTC. This codes for CASSGAGGETQYF.

CDR3 in amino acids: CASSSDRQLPDTQYF. Written as DNA, the CDR3 is TGTGCCAGTAGTTCCGATCGCCAACTCCCAGATACGCAGTATTTT. This chain connects TRBV19 to TRBJ2-3; no firm D call. CDR1 is LNHDA, CDR2 SQIVND, per germline (reference sequence). The CDR3 is 15 amino acids. V gave up 5 bases and J gave up 4 bases, with 16 bases separating them. Supplemented by reference TRBV19 and TRBJ2-3, the full variable domain reads DGGITQSPKYLFRKEGQNVTLSCEQNLNHDAMYWYRQDPGQGLRLIYYSQIVNDFQKGDIAEGYSVSREKKESFPLTVTSAQKNPTAFYLCASSSDRQLPDTQYFGPGTRLTVL.

The CDR3 sequence is CASSRQGRGQETQYF. CDR3 DNA: TGCGCCAGCAGCCGACAGGGTAGAGGACAAGAGACCCAGTACTTC. V gene TRBV4-3 combines with J gene TRBJ2-5; 7 bases fit TRBD1. The CDR3 has 15 amino acids. The germline V gene has CDR1 LGHNA and CDR2 YSLEER. The V gene end was trimmed by 4 bases and the J gene end by 2 bases; junction bases not matched to a gene: 7.